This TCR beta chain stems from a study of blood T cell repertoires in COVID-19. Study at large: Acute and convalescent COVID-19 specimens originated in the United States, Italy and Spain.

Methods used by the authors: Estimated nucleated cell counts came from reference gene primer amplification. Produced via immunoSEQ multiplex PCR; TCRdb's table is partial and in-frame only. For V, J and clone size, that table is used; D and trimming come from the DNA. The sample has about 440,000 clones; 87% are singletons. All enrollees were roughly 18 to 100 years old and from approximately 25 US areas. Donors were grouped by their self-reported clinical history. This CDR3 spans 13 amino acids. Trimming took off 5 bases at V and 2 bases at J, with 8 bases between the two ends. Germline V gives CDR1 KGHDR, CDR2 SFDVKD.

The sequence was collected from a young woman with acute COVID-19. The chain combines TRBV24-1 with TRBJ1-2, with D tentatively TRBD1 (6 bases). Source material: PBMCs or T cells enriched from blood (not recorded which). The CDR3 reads CATSGGGNYGYTF. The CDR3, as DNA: TGTGCCACCAGTGGAGGGGGAAACTATGGCTACACCTTC.